The 21 T cell receptor beta chains listed next were all sequenced from one sample in a study of T-cell reconstitution after alpha-beta-depleted transplantation in children. Preparation of the TCRbeta library was carried out with unique molecular identifiers. One entry per CDR3 protein results from TCRdb running MiXCR on the PCR reads. Of 220,000 or so distinct CDR3 sequences in the sample, approximately 8% were seen once. Source: PBMCs, mostly from graft donor cells, taken 180 days after TCRalphabeta/CD19-depleted stem cell transplant. These receptors were collected from a male patient aged 10-17 years who had a stem cell transplant for acute lymphoblastic leukemia, so the T cells may come from the graft donor.

This clonotype appeared many times. J is TRBJ2-1 and V is TRBV12-3 or TRBV12-4; D unresolved. V dropped 4 bases and J dropped 5 bases, with 9 bases sitting between them. The CDR3 totals 13 residues. The CDR3 spells CASSWVGNNEQFF. CDR3 bases: TGTGCCAGCAGTTGGGTGGGGAACAATGAGCAGTTCTTC.

This clonotype showed up many times. The rearrangement joins TRBV24-1 to TRBJ2-2, with 7 bases aligning to TRBD1. J gave up 4 bases and V 10 bases, and 2 bases lay outside the gene matches. The germline V gene encodes CDR1 KGHDR and CDR2 SFDVKD. The CDR3 contains 12 residues. CDR3 sequence: CATGGFTGELFF. Written as DNA, the CDR3 is TGTGCCACAGGGGGCTTCACCGGGGAGCTGTTTTTT.

The sample holds many counts of this clonotype. This sequence joins TRBV29-1 and TRBJ2-3; 11 bases match TRBD2. V dropped 4 bases and J dropped 2; count of bases not matched to a gene: 11. CDR1 and CDR2 (germline): SQVTM, ANQGSEA. This CDR3 comprises 17 residues. Here the CDR3 reads CSVVAVSGLAATDTQYF. In DNA form, the CDR3 reads TGCAGCGTTGTAGCAGTTTCGGGACTAGCGGCCACAGATACGCAGTATTTT.

This clonotype has at least ten counts. The V and J genes are TRBV18 and TRBJ1-1; TRBD1 matches at 8 bases. This CDR3 is built from 14 residues. Germline V gives CDR1 KGHSH, CDR2 LQKENI. V lost 0 bases and J lost 11; bases outside the gene matches: 8. CDR3 sequence: CASSPPRDRKGAFF. CDR3 nucleotide sequence: TGTGCCAGCTCACCACCCCGGGACAGGAAAGGGGCTTTCTTT.

This clonotype came up many times. The chain employs TRBV20-1 and TRBJ2-7, with 7 positions matching TRBD2. Trimming removed 6 bases from V and 3 bases from J; junction bases left unmatched: 11. Looked up from germline, CDR1 is DFQATT and CDR2 is SNEGSKA (reference sequence). The CDR3 contains 14 residues. As DNA, the CDR3 is TGCAGTGCCTCGGGGGGAACCCTCATCTACGAGCAGTACTTC. This encodes CSASGGTLIYEQYF.

This clonotype came up many times. This rearrangement joins TRBV12-3 or TRBV12-4 to TRBJ2-5; weak D call: TRBD1 (7 bases). The CDR3 has 14 residues. Trimming stripped 3 bases from V and 6 bases from J, with 14 bases between. For the CDR3, the DNA is TGTGCCAGCAGTTTGGCGGGACAGCTAAAGACCCAGTACTTC. Encoded protein: CASSLAGQLKTQYF.

This clonotype was recorded many times. This chain links TRBV4-2 with TRBJ1-1; D remains unclear. The CDR3 length is 17 residues. V lost 1 base, J lost 0 bases, and 15 bases lay in between. In germline, CDR1 is LGHNA, CDR2 YNFKEQ. In DNA form, the CDR3 reads TGTGCCAGCAGCCAAGCGGGGATATCGCTTATGAACACTGAAGCTTTCTTT. Its translation is CASSQAGISLMNTEAFF.

This clonotype was recorded many times. V gene TRBV7-9 combines with J gene TRBJ1-3; the D is unclear. Germline V CDR1 and CDR2: SEHNR, FQNEAQ (reference sequence). This CDR3 has 13 residues. The V end was cut by 5 bases, the J end by 4 bases, with 9 bases between. CDR3 loop: CASSVRGGNTIYF. Written as DNA, the CDR3 is TGTGCCAGCAGCGTGAGAGGCGGAAACACCATATATTTT.

This clonotype was counted ten times or more. The chain carries TRBV28 and TRBJ2-3, with D possibly being TRBD1 (6 bases). V was clipped by 5 bases and J by 0 bases, with 12 bases between them. Germline CDR1 is MDHEN and CDR2 is SYDVKM. The CDR3 is 15 residues long. This CDR3 is CASSPLQGSTDTQYF. In DNA, the CDR3 is TGTGCCAGCAGTCCCCTACAGGGTAGCACAGATACGCAGTATTTT.

Many counts were recorded for this clonotype. The V and J genes are TRBV6-5 and TRBJ2-1; 9 bases line up with TRBD1. CDR1 and CDR2 (germline): MNHEY, SVGAGI. This CDR3 is built from 16 residues. V lost 1 base and J lost 8; bases outside the gene matches: 9. This chain's CDR3 is CASSYWGDRARDEQFF. The CDR3 DNA is TGTGCCAGCAGTTACTGGGGGGACAGGGCTCGAGATGAGCAGTTCTTC.

The sample holds many counts of this clonotype. This chain links TRBV5-6 with TRBJ2-5, with TRBD2 matching 7 bases. CDR1 SGHDT and CDR2 YYEEEE come from the germline V gene. This CDR3 has 13 residues. J lost 5 bases, V lost 4 bases, and 5 bases had no gene match. The CDR3 DNA follows: TGTGCCAGCAGCCCCATTAGCGGGGAGACCCAGTACTTC. This gives the protein CASSPISGETQYF.

This clonotype was recorded a few times. CDR3 amino acids: CASSPRDRGLTTEAFF. CDR3 nucleotide sequence: TGTGCCAGCAGCCCAAGGGACAGGGGGCTAACCACTGAAGCTTTCTTT. The V gene is TRBV7-3, the J gene TRBJ1-1; 12 bases line up with TRBD1. Germline values: CDR1 SGHTA, CDR2 FQGTGA. V was pared by 5 bases and J by 4 bases, with 8 bases of the junction left unmatched. CDR3 size: 16 residues.

This clonotype was found many times. The CDR3 region is CASSEAQVNQPQHF. Here the CDR3 DNA reads TGTGCCAGCAGTGAAGCCCAGGTCAATCAGCCCCAGCATTTT. The rearrangement joins TRBV2 to TRBJ1-5; D unresolved. Germline lookup yields CDR1 SNHLY and CDR2 FYNNEI. This CDR3 is 14 amino acids long. Trimming removed 0 bases at V and 3 bases at J, with 6 bases between.

This clonotype was seen at least ten times. CDR3 nucleotide sequence: TGTGCCAGCAGCTTAAGCTCAGGGGGAGGAAACACCATATATTTT. Protein: CASSLSSGGGNTIYF. The chain employs TRBV7-2 and TRBJ1-3; 7 bases align to TRBD1. Germline assignment: CDR1 SGHTA and CDR2 FQGNSA. The CDR3 covers 15 residues. Trimming removed 2 bases from V and 4 bases from J; junction bases left unmatched: 5.

This clonotype was seen repeatedly, ten times or more. The V and J genes are TRBV5-1 and TRBJ1-2; 9 positions match TRBD1. CDR1 and CDR2 from the germline V gene are SGHRS and YFSETQ. This CDR3 contains 13 residues. Losses at the gene ends were 4 bases for V and 8 bases for J; bases not matched to a gene: 6. In DNA form, the CDR3 reads TGCGCCAGCAGCGGGACAGGGAGAGACGGCTACACCTTC. Its translation is CASSGTGRDGYTF.

There are many counts of this clonotype. This chain uses TRBV11-1 with TRBJ2-7; TRBD1 is a possible D gene (6 bases). Deletions cut 6 bases from V and 5 bases from J, with 14 bases between. The CDR3 has 13 amino acids. Per the germline V gene, CDR1 is SGHAT and CDR2 is FQDESV (reference sequence). DNA for the CDR3: TGTGCCAGCAGTCCCGGACAGTCGGACGAGCAGTACTTC. This translates into CASSPGQSDEQYF.

This clonotype has a count of ten or more. The V and J genes are TRBV7-9 and TRBJ1-2; D is unresolved. This CDR3 has 12 amino acids. Trimming took 6 bases from V and 4 from J, leaving 9 bases between them. Germline assignment: CDR1 SEHNR and CDR2 FQNEAQ (reference sequence). In DNA form, the CDR3 reads TGTGCCAGCAGGGGTGTCTCCTATGGCTACACCTTC. Residues: CASRGVSYGYTF.

This clonotype was found many times. The V and J genes are TRBV20-1 and TRBJ2-3; possibly TRBD1 or TRBD2 for D (5 bases each). The length of the CDR3 is 15 residues. Trimming removed 3 bases from V and 2 bases from J, with 15 bases in between. Germline assignment: CDR1 DFQATT and CDR2 SNEGSKA (reference sequence). The CDR3 region has the DNA TGCAGTGCTAGGGGGCCGGGACCCTACACAGATACGCAGTATTTT. Translation gives CSARGPGPYTDTQYF.

The rearrangement joins TRBV20-1 to TRBJ2-3, with 12 bases that match TRBD2. The V gene's germline CDR1 is DFQATT and CDR2 SNEGSKA (reference sequence). V lost 6 bases and J lost 5; bases outside the gene matches: 6. The CDR3 is 14 residues long. Here the CDR3 DNA reads TGCAGTGCACGACTAGCGGGGGTACAAGATACGCAGTATTTT. This gives the protein CSARLAGVQDTQYF.

This clonotype occurred many times. The gene calls are TRBV7-2 and TRBJ1-5; D gene ambiguous. The CDR3 has 14 residues. Germline-derived CDR1 and CDR2 are SGHTA and FQGNSA. The germline V and J ends were trimmed by 1 base and 3 bases, with 7 bases remaining between them. CDR3 nucleotides: TGTGCCAGCAGCTTAGTTCTCCTCAATCAGCCCCAGCATTTT. This codes for CASSLVLLNQPQHF.

The table lists this clonotype with many counts. The J gene is TRBJ2-7, the V gene TRBV9; D might be TRBD1 or TRBD2, each matching 5 bases. V lost 3 bases, J lost 2 bases, and 15 bases lay in between. Germline V gene sequence: CDR1 SGDLS, CDR2 YYNGEE. This CDR3 has 15 amino acids. The CDR3 region is CASSAYDGAAYEQYF. In nucleotides, the CDR3 is TGTGCCAGCAGCGCATACGACGGGGCGGCCTACGAGCAGTACTTC.